This TCR beta chain derives from a study of T cell responses to AZD1222 COVID-19 vaccine. At the level of the study: Recipients boosted at about 4 weeks or about 12 weeks are pooled.

Trimming took 6 bases from V and 8 from J, leaving 10 bases between them. This CDR3 is built from 12 residues. The germline V gene encodes CDR1 SEHNR and CDR2 FQNEAQ (reference sequence). Only in-frame clones appear in the TCRdb table, and some are missing; sequencing was by immunoSEQ multiplex PCR. The sample records about 140,000 clones, 85% to 90% being singletons. The material was peripheral blood, obtained on day 0 of AZD1222 vaccination. The rearrangement links TRBV7-9 to TRBJ1-4; D gene unclear. The sequence was obtained from an adult in good health. CDR3 nucleotide sequence: TGTGCCAGCAGTCGAGGGCCCGAAAAACTGTTTTTT. It yields the protein CASSRGPEKLFF.